This is a list of T cell receptor beta chains from one sample in a study of blood T cells in healthy people across ages. TCRdb re-derived calls from the 5' RACE reads in MiXCR, one entry per CDR3 protein. This table holds 1.5 million to 2 million distinct CDR3 sequences, about 30% found once. Sequencing input: blood. These receptors all stem from a woman under 40 in good health. The CDR3 runs from the conserved cysteine through the conserved F or W. The D gene is left open where the match is weak. Size tells how often a clone was seen (once, few, many) or the class of an expanded clone, and some rows leave it out.

v_gene,j_gene,d_gene,abundance,CDR3nt,CDR3aa
TRBV10-2,TRBJ1-1,-,-,TGCGCCAGCAGACCACTGGGGGTGAACACTGAAGCTTTCTTT,CASRPLGVNTEAFF
TRBV12-3/TRBV12-4,TRBJ2-1,-,few,TGTGCCAGCAGCCGAGACACGCCGGAGAAGTTCTTC,CASSRDTPEKFF
TRBV20-1,TRBJ1-1,-,once,TGCAGTGCTAGAGAGGGGAAGGCTGAAGCTTTCTTT,CSAREGKAEAFF
TRBV6-1,TRBJ2-5,-,many,TGTGCCAGCAGTGACCCCGGGGAGACCCAGTACTTC,CASSDPGETQYF
TRBV5-1,TRBJ1-4,TRBD1,once,TGCGCCAGCAGCTGGGGGGACAGGGGTGCAACTAATGAAAAACTGTTTTTT,CASSWGDRGATNEKLFF
TRBV12-3/TRBV12-4,TRBJ2-4,-,-,TGTGCCAGCAGTATCCTTCCTAGCGAAAGATACAATGAGCAGTACTTC,CASSILPSERYNEQYF
TRBV11-3,TRBJ2-5,-,few,TGTGCCAGCAGCGACCGCCACAGGGCGCGAAAGGTGACCCAGTACTTC,CASSDRHRARKVTQYF
TRBV20-1,TRBJ2-5,-,few,TGCAGTGCCCAAGGGGAGGCCCCCATCCAAGAGACCCAGTACTTC,CSAQGEAPIQETQYF
TRBV3-1,TRBJ2-7,-,many,TGTGCCAGCAGCCGCGGGACAGTAGTCTACGAGCAGTACTTC,CASSRGTVVYEQYF
TRBV7-2,TRBJ2-1,-,-,TGTGCCAGCAGCTTATCAAGCGACGGCAATGAGCAGTTCTTC,CASSLSSDGNEQFF
TRBV12-3/TRBV12-4,TRBJ2-3,-,many,TGTGCCAGTCAAGTTACAGATACGCAGTATTTT,CASQVTDTQYF
TRBV2,TRBJ1-2,-,few,TGTGCCAGCAGTGATCAGTTTCTTTACTATGGCTACACCTTC,CASSDQFLYYGYTF
TRBV10-3,TRBJ2-7,-,few,TGTGCCATCAGTCGACAGTACTCCTACGAGCAGTACTTC,CAISRQYSYEQYF
TRBV7-2,TRBJ1-4,-,-,TGTGCCAGCAGCTTAGCGGGTGCCGGGCCTAATGAAAAACTGTTTTTT,CASSLAGAGPNEKLFF
TRBV12-3/TRBV12-4,TRBJ2-1,TRBD2,few,TGTGCCAGCAGTTTTGGGGGGGAAAATGAGCAGTTCTTC,CASSFGGENEQFF
TRBV4-1,TRBJ1-2,-,few,TGCGCCAGCAGCCAAGAGGGGGTCGGGAAAGACAATGGCTACACCTTC,CASSQEGVGKDNGYTF
TRBV5-1,TRBJ2-7,-,-,TGCGCCAGCAGCTCGATGGCCGGGACGTACTCCTACGAGCAGTACTTC,CASSSMAGTYSYEQYF
TRBV18,TRBJ2-7,TRBD2,many,TGTGCCAGCTCACCTCTAGCGGGAGGAACTCCCTACGAGCAGTACTTC,CASSPLAGGTPYEQYF
TRBV7-2,TRBJ2-3,TRBD1,many,TGTGCCAGCAGCCCCACTCCGGGACAGGGGAAATATACGCAGTATTTT,CASSPTPGQGKYTQYF
TRBV10-3,TRBJ2-3,TRBD2,-,TGTGCCATCAGTGAGTGGGCTAGCGGGGCCACTAAGGCAGATACGCAGTATTTT,CAISEWASGATKADTQYF
TRBV6-2/TRBV6-3,TRBJ1-5,TRBD1,few,TGTGCCAGTAGTTACTTCAGACCTGGACAGGGCCGGGAGCCCCAGCATTTT,CASSYFRPGQGREPQHF
TRBV6-5,TRBJ1-4,TRBD1,-,TGTGCCAGCAGATCCGGGACAGCCACTGAAAAACTGTTTTTT,CASRSGTATEKLFF
TRBV5-1,TRBJ1-2,TRBD1,few,TGCGCCAGCAGCTTTACAGGGGTGGGCTATGGCTACACCTTC,CASSFTGVGYGYTF
TRBV5-1,TRBJ2-1,-,-,TGCGCCAGCAGGCCCAGGGGCGACAATGAGCAGTTCTTC,CASRPRGDNEQFF
TRBV12-3/TRBV12-4,TRBJ1-3,-,-,TGTGCCAGCAGTTTAAATCTTAGGGCACGAGGAAACACCATATATTTT,CASSLNLRARGNTIYF
TRBV20-1,TRBJ1-1,-,few,TGCAGTGCTAGAGTTAAGACAGGTAACACTGAAGCTTTCTTT,CSARVKTGNTEAFF
TRBV20-1,TRBJ2-3,TRBD2,few,TGCAGTGCTCAGCCGGGACTAGCGGATGGGGGAACGCAGTATTTT,CSAQPGLADGGTQYF
TRBV7-9,TRBJ1-4,-,-,TGTGCCAGCAGCTTACTAACAGGGATAGAAAAACTGTTTTTT,CASSLLTGIEKLFF
TRBV6-1,TRBJ1-2,TRBD1,-,TGTGCCAGTAGCCCAACCCTCGGACAGGAGGGTTACTATGGCTACACCTTC,CASSPTLGQEGYYGYTF
TRBV20-1,TRBJ1-5,TRBD1,-,TGCAGTGTACAAACAGGGGGTATAGGCAATCAGCCCCAGCATTTT,CSVQTGGIGNQPQHF
TRBV19,TRBJ2-5,-,-,TGTGCCAGTAACCCAGGGGGCGGCGGGGGAGAGACCCAGTACTTC,CASNPGGGGGETQYF
TRBV9,TRBJ2-5,-,many,TGTGCCAGCAGCGTCCAGGGTGGAGAGACCCAGTACTTC,CASSVQGGETQYF
TRBV24-1,TRBJ2-3,-,-,TGTGCCACCAGTGATCAGATGACAGATACGCAGTATTTT,CATSDQMTDTQYF
TRBV5-1,TRBJ2-5,TRBD2,-,TGCGCCAGCTACACCGGGGGAGGGGAGACCCAGTACTTC,CASYTGGGETQYF
TRBV20-1,TRBJ2-1,TRBD2,-,TGCAGTGCTAGGAAAGCGGGGGGCGCAAATGAGCAGTTCTTC,CSARKAGGANEQFF
TRBV7-9,TRBJ1-4,-,-,TGTGCCAGCAGCCTCGCGGAAGGGGCGTTAGAAAAACTGTTTTTT,CASSLAEGALEKLFF
TRBV4-1,TRBJ2-5,-,few,TGCGCCAGCAGCCAAGTCGTTGGATCCTTAGGCGGGACCCAGTACTTC,CASSQVVGSLGGTQYF
TRBV18,TRBJ2-1,-,-,TGTGCCAGCTCACCACCGCCCGGGTTGGACTACAATGAGCAGTTCTTC,CASSPPPGLDYNEQFF
TRBV28,TRBJ2-7,-,few,TGTGCCAGCATAGATGCCTACGAGCAGTACTTC,CASIDAYEQYF
TRBV5-1,TRBJ2-1,TRBD2,few,TGCGCCAGCAGCCCGGGGACTAGCGGGAAAGTTTACAATGAGCAGTTCTTC,CASSPGTSGKVYNEQFF
TRBV6-1,TRBJ2-7,TRBD1,few,TGTGCCAGCACTAAGGACAGGGCGGGGTACAATGAGCAGTACTTC,CASTKDRAGYNEQYF
TRBV20-1,TRBJ2-2,TRBD1,-,TGCAGTGCTCCCCGGACAGGGGGAGTCTCCGGGGAGCTGTTTTTT,CSAPRTGGVSGELFF
TRBV6-5,TRBJ2-1,-,few,TGTGCCAGCAGTTTAAGGGACCCGGTAGAGCAGTTCTTC,CASSLRDPVEQFF